The rows below give T cell receptor beta chains drawn from one sample of a study of shared clonotypes between healthy human individuals. Clones were read by immunoSEQ multiplex PCR, and TCRdb kept only the in-frame ones, dropping some. The table has more than 2 million clones, roughly 94% seen once. The sequenced material came from naive CD4+ T cells sorted from blood. The receptors here all came from a young man in good health. Both conserved end residues are part of each CDR3. D genes are given only for firm matches. A clone size is listed for some rows: how often the clone was seen (once, few, many), or a class if it is expanded.

>TRBD1|TRBV5-1|TRBJ1-1|.
CASSWRDRANTEAFF
TGCGCCAGCAGCTGGAGAGACAGGGCGAACACTGAAGCTTTCTTT
>.|TRBV29-1|TRBJ2-6|many
CSVRPPGANVLTF
TGCAGCGTTCGACCCCCTGGGGCCAACGTCCTGACTTTC
>.|TRBV27|TRBJ2-3|.
CASSFSGTRPADTQYF
TGTGCCAGCAGTTTCTCCGGGACACGTCCCGCAGATACGCAGTATTTT
>TRBD1|TRBV27|TRBJ1-1|.
CASSPRPQGGTEAFF
TGTGCCAGCAGTCCCCGCCCCCAGGGGGGCACTGAAGCTTTCTTT
>.|TRBV11-2|TRBJ2-3|.
CASSSDSSSTDTQYF
TGTGCCAGCAGTTCAGACTCCTCCTCCACAGATACGCAGTATTTT
>.|TRBV2|TRBJ2-7|.
CASSPTYEQYF
TGTGCCAGCAGCCCAACCTACGAGCAGTACTTC
>TRBD1|TRBV29-1|TRBJ1-6|.
CSVRDRANSPLHF
TGCAGCGTTCGCGACAGGGCTAATTCACCCCTCCACTTT
>.|TRBV25-1|TRBJ1-4|.
CASRPDGREKLFF
TGTGCCAGCAGGCCCGACGGACGGGAAAAACTGTTTTTT
>.|TRBV6-1|TRBJ2-7|once
CASSEALIQNYEQYF
TGTGCCAGCAGTGAAGCGCTCATCCAGAACTACGAGCAGTACTTC
>TRBD2|TRBV7-2|TRBJ2-7|.
CASSLEAGSPYEQYF
TGTGCCAGCAGCTTGGAAGCGGGAAGCCCCTACGAGCAGTACTTC
>TRBD1|TRBV7-9|TRBJ1-1|.
CASSFRGGNTEAFF
TGTGCCAGCAGCTTCAGGGGGGGGAACACTGAAGCTTTCTTT
>.|TRBV6-6|TRBJ1-1|.
CASSTRERDTEAFF
TGTGCCAGCAGTACTAGGGAGAGGGACACTGAAGCTTTCTTT
>.|TRBV5-1|TRBJ1-1|.
CASSPGKGVHTEAFF
TGCGCCAGCAGCCCTGGAAAGGGGGTCCACACTGAAGCTTTCTTT
>.|TRBV6-1|TRBJ1-3|.
CASSESGRPNTIYF
TGTGCCAGCAGTGAATCCGGGAGGCCAAACACCATATATTTT
>.|TRBV6-5|TRBJ1-4|.
CASSITGSEKLFF
TGTGCCAGCAGTATCACAGGGTCCGAAAAACTGTTTTTT
>TRBD1|TRBV5-1|TRBJ1-2|once
CASRLGQGLDGYTF
TGCGCCAGCAGGCTTGGACAGGGGCTGGATGGCTACACCTTC
>.|TRBV2|TRBJ1-1|.
CASTTLPSEAFF
TGTGCCAGCACTACCCTCCCCTCGGAAGCTTTCTTT
>.|TRBV6-5|TRBJ2-5|.
CASSLGAGASAQYF
TGTGCCAGCAGCCTGGGGGCGGGGGCTTCCGCCCAGTACTTC
>.|TRBV28|TRBJ2-7|.
CASSSGYEQYF
TGTGCCAGCAGTTCTGGCTACGAGCAGTACTTC
>TRBD2|TRBV7-9|TRBJ2-1|.
CASSFWILAGVNEQFF
TGTGCCAGCAGCTTTTGGATACTAGCGGGAGTCAATGAGCAGTTCTTC
>.|TRBV5-1|TRBJ2-2|.
CASSFATGELFF
TGCGCCAGCAGCTTCGCTACCGGGGAGCTGTTTTTT
>.|TRBV5-4|TRBJ1-2|.
CASSGGETNYGYTF
TGTGCCAGCAGCGGGGGAGAGACTAACTATGGCTACACCTTC
>.|TRBV29-1|TRBJ1-4|once
CSVLDRDNEKLFF
TGCAGCGTTCTGGACAGAGATAATGAAAAACTGTTTTTT